This T cell receptor beta chain originates from a study of T cell responses to AZD1222 COVID-19 vaccine. The study, taken as a whole, reports: Vaccine-related CD4 TCRs covered spike, predominating at 160-218 and 743-854.

Germline V lookup: CDR1 SGHNT, CDR2 YYREEE (reference sequence). The length of the CDR3 is 16 residues. Germline trimming cut 4 bases from V and 3 bases from J; bases unmatched to any gene: 10. Comments on this clone: Its matching antigen is unknown.

Profiling relied on immunoSEQ multiplex PCR, and the TCRdb table lists in-frame clones only, not all of them. The table has tens of thousands of clones, 89% seen once; the top ten hold 28%. The sample consisted of peripheral blood, taken 28 days after the second AZD1222 dose. The TCR sequence derives from an adult who received the AZD1222 COVID-19 vaccine. The genes are TRBV5-4 and TRBJ2-7; 10 bases fit TRBD2. The CDR3 DNA reads as TGTGCCAGCAGCCTCCGGGAGGGGACTAGCGTCTACGAGCAGTACTTC. It specifies CASSLREGTSVYEQYF.